Sequencing of this T cell receptor beta chain was carried out in a study of cytomegalovirus exposure and HLA in healthy donors. Remarks on this clone: Its matching antigen is unknown.

Study-level findings and limits: Listed as cytomegalovirus-associated were 164 TCR beta chains. Subsequent analysis revealed that first-cohort TCR clusters tended to co-occur in the 120 or so validation repertoires. Most TCR sequences proved rare, with some public TCRs found in many donors. A classifier reportedly called cytomegalovirus status with high sensitivity and specificity.

V lost 5 bases to trimming and J lost 3 bases; unmatched junction nucleotides: 5. The CDR3 has 15 amino acids. Germline CDR1 MNHEY, CDR2 SVGAGI. Profiling relied on immunoSEQ multiplex PCR, and the TCRdb table lists in-frame clones only, not all of them. Altogether fewer than 250,000 clones are present, around nine tenths being singletons, with the ten largest covering about 3%. The source of this sequence is a man between 18 and 35 years old in good health and CMV-seronegative. This rearrangement joins TRBV6-5 to TRBJ1-5; the match to TRBD1 covers 9 bases. Sequenced material: PBMCs. This chain's CDR3 is CASSPDRGNNQPQHF. DNA for the CDR3: TGTGCCAGCAGTCCGGACAGGGGCAACAATCAGCCCCAGCATTTT.